This is a list of T cell receptor beta chains from one sample in a study of T cell changes during pregnancy in multiple sclerosis. Some clones are missing from TCRdb's copy, which holds only in-frame ones; the method was immunoSEQ multiplex PCR. The table has 45,000 to 60,000 clones, approximately 90% seen once. The specimen was CD4+ T cells from peripheral blood mononuclear cells, collected before pregnancy. Every receptor here comes from a female donor with multiple sclerosis, enrolled in a pregnancy study. Each CDR3 is given with its conserved first and last residue. The D gene is left open where the match is weak.

j_gene,v_gene,len,d_gene,CDR3aa
TRBJ2-3,TRBV7-9,16,TRBD2,CASSLASGKWGDTQYF
TRBJ1-5,TRBV29-1,15,NA,CSDRGWETSNQPQHF
TRBJ2-2,TRBV29-1,14,TRBD1,CSVKDRANTGELFF
TRBJ2-1,TRBV28,16,TRBD2,CASSSGLAVAYNEQFF
TRBJ1-1,TRBV28,17,TRBD1,CASTLQGALIGSTEAFF
TRBJ2-4,TRBV7-2,11,NA,CASSSEDYRYF
TRBJ2-3,TRBV14,16,TRBD1,CASSYRQGDNTDTQYF
TRBJ2-5,TRBV5-1,14,NA,CASSLGAGKETQYF
TRBJ2-5,TRBV19,14,NA,CASSPRWGSETQYF
TRBJ2-7,TRBV5-4,14,NA,CASSRRGQIYEQYF
TRBJ2-3,TRBV15,14,NA,CATRKRGSTDTQYF
TRBJ2-7,TRBV27,16,NA,CASRNGRGVRVYEQYF
TRBJ2-1,TRBV5-8,14,NA,CASSPGSTTSEQFF
TRBJ2-7,TRBV14,18,TRBD2,CASSQEASGGWGSYEQYF
TRBJ2-7,TRBV5-6,13,NA,CASSFPASHEQYF
TRBJ2-1,TRBV7-2,14,TRBD1,CASSFPGQYNEQFF
TRBJ1-2,TRBV27,14,NA,CASMRVGINYGYTF
TRBJ2-2,TRBV4-2,16,TRBD1,CASSQDRGRGTGELFF
TRBJ1-2,TRBV5-1,15,TRBD1,CASSLGGQGNYGYTF
TRBJ2-1,TRBV19,17,TRBD2,CASSIGIVAGVLFEQFF
TRBJ2-5,TRBV28,16,NA,CASSSRWGGARETQYF
TRBJ2-7,TRBV5-1,11,NA,CASSTDYEQYF
TRBJ1-2,TRBV5-1,16,TRBD1,CASSQRGRQGGYGYTF
TRBJ2-7,TRBV10-1,12,NA,CASSESHGNSFF
TRBJ2-1,TRBV14,15,TRBD2,CASSRRTRDLSEQFF
TRBJ2-1,TRBV27,13,NA,CASSSHRNNEQFF
TRBJ1-1,TRBV30,10,NA,CAWKHTEAFF
TRBJ2-3,TRBV4-1,15,TRBD2,CASSQDVGRGVTQYF
TRBJ2-7,TRBV5-1,13,NA,CASSLDRDYEQYF
TRBJ2-5,TRBV19,14,NA,CASIRVEQQETQYF
TRBJ1-3,TRBV28,14,NA,CASSPGVSGNTIYF
TRBJ1-2,TRBV5-6,15,NA,CASSLYGGANYGYTF
TRBJ1-1,TRBV19,15,NA,CASSNRIRGDTEAFF
TRBJ1-1,TRBV6-1,17,TRBD1,CASSERDRGRRNTEAFF
TRBJ2-7,TRBV25-1,16,NA,CASSELYLGRTYEQYF
TRBJ1-5,TRBV10-3,14,NA,CAINQDKGGQPQHF
TRBJ2-1,TRBV5-1,16,TRBD2,CASSLPGLAAIGEQFF
TRBJ2-1,TRBV11-1,16,TRBD2,CASSFAPGGSYNEQFF
TRBJ2-7,TRBV30,12,NA,CAWSSTSYEQYF
TRBJ1-5,TRBV5-1,16,NA,CASSMGTPGVGQPQHF
TRBJ2-7,TRBV27,17,TRBD1,CASSLNGGTGGIYEQYF
TRBJ2-3,TRBV5-8,19,TRBD2,CASSLAAGTSGSIADTQYF
TRBJ2-1,TRBV15,19,NA,CATSRGLVGPGSSYNEQFF
TRBJ2-7,TRBV4-1,15,NA,CASSQTQEVYYEQYF
TRBJ1-1,TRBV9,17,TRBD1,CASSVAAVQGLNTEAFF
TRBJ2-2,TRBV7-3,14,TRBD2,CASTIGGGTGELFF
TRBJ2-5,TRBV25-1,16,TRBD2,CASSEGGRALRETQYF
TRBJ1-5,TRBV6-1,17,NA,CASSVSNLGASNQPQHF
TRBJ1-2,TRBV6-1,13,NA,CASSELRAVGYTF
TRBJ2-1,TRBV5-1,15,TRBD2,CASSSWTSGINEQFF
TRBJ2-2,TRBV6-5,15,NA,CASSYGRTNTGELFF
TRBJ1-4,TRBV5-1,17,TRBD1,CASSPGTGVYDNEKLFF
TRBJ2-1,TRBV2,13,TRBD1,CASSGTGGNEQFF
TRBJ2-2,TRBV14,13,NA,CASSQDYPGELFF
TRBJ2-1,TRBV30,18,TRBD2,CAWRGLRTSGRAYNEQFF
TRBJ1-1,TRBV2,15,NA,CASCSEGLSGTEAFF
TRBJ2-3,TRBV13,16,NA,CASSLETGAGTDTQYF
TRBJ1-1,TRBV12-5,16,TRBD1,CASGLMAGGAGTEAFF
TRBJ1-2,TRBV2,15,NA,CASSEWGGPNYGYTF
TRBJ2-7,TRBV28,15,NA,CASSIGGAGAYEQYF